This TCR beta chain emerged from a study of T cells in Graves' hyperthyroidism and ophthalmopathy. V was pared by 6 bases and J by 3 bases, with 23 bases between. The CDR3 length is 17 residues. The germline gives CDR1 LGHNA, CDR2 YSLEER. Researchers amplified the TCR beta CDR3 regions from RNA transcripts. With the HTBI primer set, the TCR CDR3 went through a first round of RT-PCR. Each CDR3 protein is one row after TCRdb ran MiXCR on the multiplex PCR reads. The sample holds some 420,000 distinct CDR3 sequences, roughly 13% seen once. This TCR derives from a woman between 18 and 30 years old with Graves' hyperthyroidism. Sequenced input: blood. The V gene is TRBV4-3, the J gene TRBJ1-2, with a weak D call TRBD1 (6 bases). Here the CDR3 DNA reads TGCGCCAGCAGAGCTAACTCGAGGGGGGGTGACTACTATGGCTACACCTTC. Protein product: CASRANSRGGDYYGYTF.